A single sample is the source of the 28 T cell receptor beta chains below, sequenced in a study of blood T cell repertoires in COVID-19. Clones were sequenced by immunoSEQ multiplex PCR, and TCRdb holds only the in-frame ones, with some missing. The sample has about 23,000 clones, 90% to 95% seen once; the top ten hold under 4.5%. The sequencing input was peripheral blood. Every receptor here comes from a woman between 50 and 59 years old with active COVID-19.

This chain joins TRBV28 and TRBJ1-2; 9 bases align to TRBD1. The CDR3 totals 14 residues. The V gene's germline CDR1 is MDHEN and CDR2 SYDVKM. V was clipped by 8 bases and J by 5 bases; unmatched bases: 9. CDR3 nucleotides: TGTGCCAGCGGTCCGGGGACAGGGTATTATGGCTACACCTTC. It encodes CASGPGTGYYGYTF.

The chain carries TRBV2 and TRBJ2-6; TRBD2 is a possible D gene (5 bases). Germline V lookup: CDR1 SNHLY, CDR2 FYNNEI. The length of the CDR3 is 14 residues. Trimming took 10 bases from V and 0 from J, leaving 10 bases between them. CDR3 nucleotide sequence: TGTGCCACCGGAGCGGACTCTGGGGCCAACGTCCTGACTTTC. Its translation is CATGADSGANVLTF.

V is TRBV9 and J is TRBJ1-2; 8 nucleotides line up with TRBD1. Germline V gene data show CDR1 as SGDLS and CDR2 as YYNGEE. The CDR3 is made up of 14 amino acids. V dropped 4 bases and J dropped 6; count of bases not matched to a gene: 8. CDR3 region: CASSSWTGRDGYTF. In nucleotides, the CDR3 is TGTGCCAGCAGCAGCTGGACAGGGCGGGATGGCTACACCTTC.

This clone is deemed large. The chain is built from TRBV28 and TRBJ2-5, with 8 bases aligning to TRBD2. The trim removed 6 bases at V and 5 bases at J, leaving 8 bases unmatched. The CDR3 has 14 residues. Germline CDR1 and CDR2: MDHEN and SYDVKM. DNA for the CDR3: TGTGCCAGCAGCCCAATAGCGGGGAGGGAGACCCAGTACTTC. This codes for CASSPIAGRETQYF.

The chain couples TRBV6-5 to TRBJ2-5; 8 nucleotides match TRBD2. The CDR3 extends over 14 amino acids. CDR1 and CDR2 (germline): MNHEY, SVGAGI. V lost 8 bases to trimming and J lost 7 bases; unmatched junction nucleotides: 12. The CDR3 region is CASGREGRAGTQYF. The CDR3 DNA is TGTGCCAGCGGTCGGGAGGGCCGGGCCGGGACCCAGTACTTC.

The V and J genes are TRBV9 and TRBJ2-7; a possible D gene is TRBD2 (5 bases). The CDR3 extends over 13 amino acids. Trimming took off 2 bases at V and 0 bases at J, with 6 bases between the two ends. Germline assignment: CDR1 SGDLS and CDR2 YYNGEE. DNA of the CDR3: TGTGCCAGCAGCGTCGGGAACTCCTACGAGCAGTACTTC. It encodes CASSVGNSYEQYF.

The chain recombines TRBV9 with TRBJ1-6, with 7 bases aligning to TRBD1. Germline V CDR1 and CDR2: SGDLS, YYNGEE. The V gene end was trimmed by 4 bases and the J gene end by 10 bases; junction bases not matched to a gene: 8. This CDR3 has 14 residues. The CDR3 region is CASSLTGTMSPLHF. In DNA form, the CDR3 reads TGTGCCAGCAGCCTGACAGGGACGATGTCACCCCTCCACTTT.

The chain combines TRBV28 with TRBJ2-7; 7 bases agree with TRBD2. V was clipped by 5 bases and J by 4 bases; unmatched bases: 14. The germline V gene has CDR1 MDHEN and CDR2 SYDVKM. This CDR3 is built from 16 residues. The chain's CDR3 is CASSIGTTSSRYEQYV. For the CDR3, the DNA is TGTGCCAGCAGTATAGGGACTACCTCATCCAGATACGAGCAGTACGTC.

This chain uses TRBV28 with TRBJ2-7; D not resolved. V lost 8 bases to trimming and J lost 6 bases, with 8 bases between them. The germline V gene encodes CDR1 MDHEN and CDR2 SYDVKM. This CDR3 spans 10 amino acids. CDR3 coding DNA: TGTGCCAGCGGTAGCATCGAGCAGTACTTC. Residues: CASGSIEQYF.

This chain uses TRBV7-9 with TRBJ2-2; 10 nucleotides line up with TRBD1. The V gene end was trimmed by 6 bases and the J gene end by 5 bases; junction bases not matched to a gene: 6. The germline gives CDR1 SEHNR, CDR2 FQNEAQ (reference sequence). The CDR3 runs 15 residues. Here the CDR3 DNA reads TGTGCCAGCAGAGCCGGGACAGGGGATACCGGGGAGCTGTTTTTT. As protein: CASRAGTGDTGELFF.

The rearrangement joins TRBV6-6 to TRBJ2-2; D is possibly TRBD1 (5 bases). CDR3 length: 16 residues. Trimming removed 4 bases from V and 6 bases from J, with 18 bases in between. The germline gives CDR1 MNHNY, CDR2 SVGAGI (reference sequence). The DNA for the CDR3 is TGTGCCAGCAGTTCGGCTTGGACACCCGGGCCCGGGGAGCTGTTTTTT. This sequence encodes CASSSAWTPGPGELFF.

The CDR3, as DNA: TGTGCCAGCAGTTACTCGGCAGGGCCCAATCAGCCCCAGCATTTT. Translating it yields CASSYSAGPNQPQHF. The chain links TRBV6-5 to TRBJ1-5; weak D call: TRBD1 (5 bases). V dropped 0 bases and J dropped 3 bases, with 9 bases sitting between them. There are 15 residues in the CDR3. Per the germline V gene, CDR1 is MNHEY and CDR2 is SVGAGI.

The chain joins TRBV5-1 to TRBJ2-3, with 11 bases matching TRBD2. This CDR3 has 16 residues. V was clipped by 5 bases and J by 1 base; unmatched bases: 6. Per the germline V gene, CDR1 is SGHRS and CDR2 is YFSETQ. The CDR3 bases are TGCGCCAGCAGTTTCACTAGCGGGAGAGGCACAGATACGCAGTATTTT. This sequence encodes CASSFTSGRGTDTQYF.

This chain connects TRBV27 to TRBJ2-2; 12 positions match TRBD1. The CDR3 loop spans 17 amino acids. The germline V gene encodes CDR1 MNHEY and CDR2 SMNVEV (reference sequence). Trimming cost V 3 bases and J 7 bases; bases outside gene matches: 9. CDR3 loop: CASSLGQGAPKVGELFF. CDR3 DNA: TGTGCCAGCAGTTTGGGACAGGGGGCGCCGAAGGTCGGGGAGCTGTTTTTT.

This clone was observed a single time. This chain connects TRBV5-6 to TRBJ2-5, with D tentatively TRBD1 (5 bases). The CDR3 is 17 amino acids. The germline V gene encodes CDR1 SGHDT and CDR2 YYEEEE. V was pared by 0 bases and J by 1 base, with 16 bases between. The DNA for the CDR3 is TGTGCCAGCAGCTTGGCGGGTGCAGGGCAAAGCCAAGAGACCCAGTACTTC. It is translated as CASSLAGAGQSQETQYF.

The chain employs TRBV28 and TRBJ2-7, with D hard to call. The CDR3 is 12 residues long. Germline CDR1 reads MDHEN; CDR2 reads SYDVKM. The V gene lost 6 bases and the J gene lost 2 bases, with 8 bases spanning the gap. The CDR3 reads CASSRSAYEQYF. The CDR3 DNA sequence: TGTGCCAGCAGCCGCAGCGCCTACGAGCAGTACTTC.

The chain employs TRBV27 and TRBJ1-4; D unclear. The CDR3 sequence is 16 residues long. Germline values: CDR1 MNHEY, CDR2 SMNVEV (reference sequence). The germline V and J ends were trimmed by 2 bases and 7 bases, with 17 bases remaining between them. The CDR3, as DNA: TGTGCCAGCAGTTTAGGTTTGACACGCGAAGTTGAAAAACTGTTTTTT. Protein product: CASSLGLTREVEKLFF.

This rearrangement joins TRBV7-8 to TRBJ1-2; D is perhaps TRBD1 (5 bases). The CDR3 spans 17 residues. Germline CDR1 reads SGHVS; CDR2 reads FQNEAQ. The V gene lost 1 base and the J gene lost 6 bases, with 21 bases spanning the gap. The CDR3, as DNA: TGTGCCAGCAGCTTAGATCAGGGTTGGCGTCCGAATGATGGCTACACCTTC. It specifies CASSLDQGWRPNDGYTF.

V is TRBV18 and J is TRBJ2-7, with 7 bases lining up with TRBD2. The CDR3 extends over 18 amino acids. V dropped 1 base and J dropped 0; count of bases not matched to a gene: 12. Per germline, CDR1 KGHSH and CDR2 LQKENI. Here the CDR3 reads CASSPLASGEVSSYEQYF. The CDR3 DNA reads TGTGCCAGCTCACCACTGGCTAGCGGCGAGGTTAGCTCCTACGAGCAGTACTTC.

In DNA, the CDR3 is TGTGCCAGCAGCGTGGGGGGCTATGGCTACACCTTC. It specifies CASSVGGYGYTF. This sequence joins TRBV9 and TRBJ1-2, with D tentatively TRBD1 (5 bases). The CDR3 consists of 12 residues. Germline V CDR1 and CDR2: SGDLS, YYNGEE. V lost 2 bases to trimming and J lost 4 bases, with 6 bases between them.

The table lists this clone with a few counts. The chain combines TRBV28 with TRBJ1-4; a weak D match, TRBD1 (5 bases). Germline V gene data show CDR1 as MDHEN and CDR2 as SYDVKM. Between the trimmed V and J ends, which lost 6 bases and 3 bases, there was a span of 14 bases. The CDR3 runs 15 residues. The CDR3 protein is CASSLTGGANEKLFF. DNA of the CDR3: TGTGCCAGCAGCTTAACGGGGGGGGCTAATGAAAAACTGTTTTTT.

The V and J genes are TRBV4-1 and TRBJ2-5, with D perhaps TRBD2 (6 bases). CDR1 and CDR2 from the germline V gene are MGHRA and YSYEKL. V gave up 6 bases and J gave up 4 bases, with 18 bases separating them. The CDR3 consists of 15 residues. The CDR3: CASSSKEGLVETQYF. The CDR3 bases are TGCGCCAGCAGTTCCAAGGAGGGTTTAGTAGAGACCCAGTACTTC.

The genes are TRBV28 and TRBJ2-3; TRBD2 matches 13 bases. Unmatched junction bases numbered 9, after V lost 5 bases and J lost 7 bases. CDR1 and CDR2 from the germline V gene are MDHEN and SYDVKM. This CDR3 contains 16 residues. This CDR3 is CASSRAGTSGTYTQYF. CDR3 sequence (DNA): TGTGCCAGCAGTCGAGCCGGGACTAGCGGGACTTATACGCAGTATTTT. The full variable domain, its missing parts supplied by reference TRBV28 and TRBJ2-3, is DVKVTQSSRYLVKRTGEKVFLECVQDMDHENMFWYRQDPGLGLRLIYFSYDVKMKEKGDIPEGYSVSREKKERFSLILESASTNQTSMYLCASSRAGTSGTYTQYFGPGTRLTVL.

The chain is built from TRBV13 and TRBJ2-1; D perhaps matches TRBD1 (6 bases). V dropped 3 bases and J dropped 6 bases, with 12 bases sitting between them. The CDR3 extends over 14 amino acids. Germline V gives CDR1 PRHDT, CDR2 FYEKMQ (reference sequence). CDR3 loop: CASSFRQVANEQFF. CDR3 bases: TGTGCCAGCAGCTTCCGACAGGTGGCCAATGAGCAGTTCTTC.

The chain couples TRBV25-1 to TRBJ2-7; perhaps TRBD2 as D (5 bases). The CDR3 covers 17 residues. With 0 bases removed from V and 0 bases from J, the gap between germline ends came to 15 bases. Germline V gene data show CDR1 as MGHDK and CDR2 as SYGVNS. CDR3 nucleotide sequence: TGTGCCAGCAGTGAATATAATCAGCGGCTGAGCTCCTACGAGCAGTACTTC. It specifies CASSEYNQRLSSYEQYF.

This chain uses TRBV28 with TRBJ2-1; the D is unclear. The V gene lost 2 bases and the J gene lost 5 bases, with 7 bases spanning the gap. CDR1 and CDR2 (germline): MDHEN, SYDVKM. This CDR3 is 13 amino acids long. In nucleotides, the CDR3 is TGTGCCAGCAGTTTAACAACTAACAATGAGCAGTTCTTC. It encodes CASSLTTNNEQFF.

The chain combines TRBV3-1 (or the pseudogene TRBV3-2) with TRBJ2-1, with D possibly matching TRBD1 (6 bases). CDR1 LGHDT and CDR2 YNNKEL come from the germline V gene (reference sequence). Between the trimmed V and J ends, which lost 2 bases and 5 bases, there was a span of 13 bases. The CDR3 runs 15 residues. The CDR3 protein is CASSQWGPLHNEQFF. The DNA of the CDR3 is TGTGCCAGCAGCCAATGGGGGCCCCTACACAATGAGCAGTTCTTC.

This chain links TRBV2 with TRBJ1-1; TRBD1 matches at 9 bases. Germline CDR1 and CDR2: SNHLY and FYNNEI. The CDR3 extends over 16 amino acids. V lost 4 bases and J lost 5; bases outside the gene matches: 11. The CDR3, as DNA: TGTGCCAGCAGTGCTGGGACAGGGTCCGGGAGGACTGAAGCTTTCTTT. Residues: CASSAGTGSGRTEAFF.